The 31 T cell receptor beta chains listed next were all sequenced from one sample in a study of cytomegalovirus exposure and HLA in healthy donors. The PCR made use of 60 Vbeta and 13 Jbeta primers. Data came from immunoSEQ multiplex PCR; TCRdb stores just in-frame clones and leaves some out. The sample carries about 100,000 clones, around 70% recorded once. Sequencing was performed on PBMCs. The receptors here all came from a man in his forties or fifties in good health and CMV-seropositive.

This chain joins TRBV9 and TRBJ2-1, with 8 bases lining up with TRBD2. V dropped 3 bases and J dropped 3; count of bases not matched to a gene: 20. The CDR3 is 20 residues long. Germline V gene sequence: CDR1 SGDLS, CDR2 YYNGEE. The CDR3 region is CASSDPVGLESGRGYNEQFF. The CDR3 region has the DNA TGTGCCAGCAGCGACCCCGTGGGACTTGAGAGCGGGAGAGGCTACAATGAGCAGTTCTTC.

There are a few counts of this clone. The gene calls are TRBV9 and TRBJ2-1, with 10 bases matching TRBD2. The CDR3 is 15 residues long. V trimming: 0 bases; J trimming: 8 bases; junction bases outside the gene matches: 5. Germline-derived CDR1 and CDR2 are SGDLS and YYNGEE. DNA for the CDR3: TGTGCCAGCAGCGTAGGAGCGGGAGGGACGGATGAGCAGTTCTTC. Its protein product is CASSVGAGGTDEQFF.

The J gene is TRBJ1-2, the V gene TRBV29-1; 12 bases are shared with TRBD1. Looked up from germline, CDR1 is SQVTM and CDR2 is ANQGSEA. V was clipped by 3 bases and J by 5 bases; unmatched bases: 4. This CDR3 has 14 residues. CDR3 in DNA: TGCAGCGTTGAGGGACAGGGGGCGCTTTATGGCTACACCTTC. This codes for CSVEGQGALYGYTF. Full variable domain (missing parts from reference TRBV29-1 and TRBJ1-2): SAVISQKPSRDICQRGTSLTIQCQVDSQVTMMFWYRQQPGQSLTLIATANQGSEATYESGFVIDKFPISRPNLTFSTLTVSNMSPEDSSIYLCSVEGQGALYGYTFGSGTRLTVV.

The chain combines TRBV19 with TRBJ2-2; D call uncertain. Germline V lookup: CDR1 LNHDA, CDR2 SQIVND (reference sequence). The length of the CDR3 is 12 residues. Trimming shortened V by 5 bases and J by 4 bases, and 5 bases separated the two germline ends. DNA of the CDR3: TGTGCCAGTAGTGCGTCCACCGGGGAGCTGTTTTTT. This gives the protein CASSASTGELFF.

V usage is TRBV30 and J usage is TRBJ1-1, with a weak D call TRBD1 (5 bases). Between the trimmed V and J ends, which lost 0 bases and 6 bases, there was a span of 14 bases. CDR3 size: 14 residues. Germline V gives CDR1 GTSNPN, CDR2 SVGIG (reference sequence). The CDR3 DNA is TGTGCCTGGAGTGTTGGGGGGGTGAGGGCTGAAGCTTTCTTT. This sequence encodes CAWSVGGVRAEAFF. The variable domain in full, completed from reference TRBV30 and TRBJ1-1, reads SQTIHQWPATLVQPVGSPLSLECTVEGTSNPNLYWYRQAAGRGLQLLFYSVGIGQISSEVPQNLSASRPQDRQFILSSKKLLLSDSGFYLCAWSVGGVRAEAFFGQGTRLTVV.

This CDR3 is CASSYSQANTEAFF. In DNA form, the CDR3 reads TGTGCCAGCAGTTACTCCCAGGCGAACACTGAAGCTTTCTTT. This chain connects TRBV6-6 to TRBJ1-1; D is ambiguous. Trimming took 0 bases from V and 1 from J, leaving 6 bases between them. Germline CDR1 and CDR2: MNHNY and SVGAGI (reference sequence). The CDR3 sequence is 14 residues long.

CDR3 loop: CASSLGPGQVPDTQYF. The CDR3 DNA follows: TGTGCCAGCAGCTTAGGTCCGGGACAGGTCCCGGATACGCAGTATTTT. J is TRBJ2-3 and V is TRBV7-2, with TRBD1 matching 8 bases. Germline-derived CDR1 and CDR2 are SGHTA and FQGNSA. The CDR3 has 16 amino acids. Trimming took 1 base from V and 6 from J; bases not matched to a gene: 9.

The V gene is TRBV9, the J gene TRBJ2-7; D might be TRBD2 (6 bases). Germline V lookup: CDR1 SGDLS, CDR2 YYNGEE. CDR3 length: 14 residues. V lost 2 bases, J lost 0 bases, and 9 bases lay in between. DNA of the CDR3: TGTGCCAGCAGCGTTGGACTAAGCTCCTACGAGCAGTACTTC. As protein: CASSVGLSSYEQYF.

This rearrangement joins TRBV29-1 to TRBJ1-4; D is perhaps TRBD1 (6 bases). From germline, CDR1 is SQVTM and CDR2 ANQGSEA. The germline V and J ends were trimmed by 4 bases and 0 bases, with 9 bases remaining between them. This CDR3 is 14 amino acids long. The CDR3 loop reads CSVGQGTTNEKLFF. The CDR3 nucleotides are TGCAGCGTTGGGCAGGGGACAACTAATGAAAAACTGTTTTTT.

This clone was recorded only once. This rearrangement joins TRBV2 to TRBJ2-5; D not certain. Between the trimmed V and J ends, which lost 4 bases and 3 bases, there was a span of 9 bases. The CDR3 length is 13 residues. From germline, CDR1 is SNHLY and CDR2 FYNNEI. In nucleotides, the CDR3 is TGTGCCAGCAGTGTTCGGGTAAAAGAGACCCAGTACTTC. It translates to CASSVRVKETQYF.

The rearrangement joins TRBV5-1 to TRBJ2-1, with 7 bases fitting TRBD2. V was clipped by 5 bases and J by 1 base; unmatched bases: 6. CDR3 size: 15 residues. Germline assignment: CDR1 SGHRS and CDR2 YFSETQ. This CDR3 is CASRHPSGSYNEQFF. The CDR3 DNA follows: TGCGCCAGCAGACACCCTAGCGGTTCCTACAATGAGCAGTTCTTC. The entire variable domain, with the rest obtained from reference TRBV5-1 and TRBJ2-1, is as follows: KAGVTQTPRYLIKTRGQQVTLSCSPISGHRSVSWYQQTPGQGLQFLFEYFSETQRNKGNFPGRFSGRQFSNSRSEMNVSTLELGDSALYLCASRHPSGSYNEQFFGPGTRLTVL.

CDR3 coding DNA: TGTGCCAGCAGCTTTGTTCAGGGGGCTTCTGGAAACACCATATATTTT. Translating it yields CASSFVQGASGNTIYF. This chain uses TRBV11-2 with TRBJ1-3, with 8 bases aligning to TRBD1. The CDR3 loop spans 16 amino acids. Germline CDR1 SGHAT, CDR2 FQNNGV. V was pared by 3 bases and J by 1 base, with 5 bases of the junction left unmatched.

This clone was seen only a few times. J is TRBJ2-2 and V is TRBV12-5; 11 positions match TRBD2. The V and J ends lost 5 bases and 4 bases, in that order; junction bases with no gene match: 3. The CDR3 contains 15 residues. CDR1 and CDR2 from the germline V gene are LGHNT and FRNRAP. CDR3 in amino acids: CASGTSGSATGELFF. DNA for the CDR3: TGTGCTAGTGGTACTAGCGGGAGCGCCACCGGGGAGCTGTTTTTT. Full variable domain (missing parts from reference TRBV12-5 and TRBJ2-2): DARVTQTPRHKVTEMGQEVTMRCQPILGHNTVFWYRQTMMQGLELLAYFRNRAPLDDSGMPKDRFSAEMPDATLATLKIQPSEPRDSAVYFCASGTSGSATGELFFGEGSRLTVL.

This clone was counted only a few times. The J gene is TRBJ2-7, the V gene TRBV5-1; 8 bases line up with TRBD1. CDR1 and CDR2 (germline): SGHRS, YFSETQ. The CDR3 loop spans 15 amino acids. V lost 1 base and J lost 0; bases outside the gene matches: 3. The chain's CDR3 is CASSLWTGSSYEQYF. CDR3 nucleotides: TGCGCCAGCAGCTTGTGGACAGGGAGCTCCTACGAGCAGTACTTC. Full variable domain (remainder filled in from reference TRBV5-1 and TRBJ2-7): KAGVTQTPRYLIKTRGQQVTLSCSPISGHRSVSWYQQTPGQGLQFLFEYFSETQRNKGNFPGRFSGRQFSNSRSEMNVSTLELGDSALYLCASSLWTGSSYEQYFGPGTRLTVT.

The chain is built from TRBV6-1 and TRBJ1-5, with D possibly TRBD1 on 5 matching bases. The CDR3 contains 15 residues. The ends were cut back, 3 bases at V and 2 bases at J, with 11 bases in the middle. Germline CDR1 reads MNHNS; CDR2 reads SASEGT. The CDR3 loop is CASSDRAGGNQPQHF. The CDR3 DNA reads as TGTGCCAGCAGTGACAGGGCTGGAGGCAATCAGCCCCAGCATTTT.

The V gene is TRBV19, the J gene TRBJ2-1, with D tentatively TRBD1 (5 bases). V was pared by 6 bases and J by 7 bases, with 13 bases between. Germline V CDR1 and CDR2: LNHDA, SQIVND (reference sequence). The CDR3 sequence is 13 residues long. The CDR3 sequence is CASSHDSFNEQFF. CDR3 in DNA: TGTGCCAGTAGCCACGACAGTTTTAATGAGCAGTTCTTC.

DNA for the CDR3: TGCGCCAGCAGCTTGGTAGGAGGGGACTACAATGAGCAGTTCTTC. It specifies CASSLVGGDYNEQFF. The rearrangement joins TRBV5-1 to TRBJ2-1, with D possibly being TRBD2 (6 bases). The CDR3 has 15 residues. V was clipped by 0 bases and J by 3 bases, with 10 bases between them. Germline V gives CDR1 SGHRS, CDR2 YFSETQ.

Written as DNA, the CDR3 is TGTGCCAGCAGCGTAGAAGCGGGAGGCGGAGATACGCAGTATTTT. Residues: CASSVEAGGGDTQYF. The chain is built from TRBV9 and TRBJ2-3; 9 nucleotides line up with TRBD2. The CDR3 is 15 residues long. V was pared by 0 bases and J by 5 bases, with 4 bases of the junction left unmatched. The V gene's germline CDR1 is SGDLS and CDR2 YYNGEE. Looking up the rest from reference TRBV9 and TRBJ2-3 gives the full variable domain: DSGVTQTPKHLITATGQRVTLRCSPRSGDLSVYWYQQSLDQGLQFLIQYYNGEERAKGNILERFSAQQFPDLHSELNLSSLELGDSALYFCASSVEAGGGDTQYFGPGTRLTVL.

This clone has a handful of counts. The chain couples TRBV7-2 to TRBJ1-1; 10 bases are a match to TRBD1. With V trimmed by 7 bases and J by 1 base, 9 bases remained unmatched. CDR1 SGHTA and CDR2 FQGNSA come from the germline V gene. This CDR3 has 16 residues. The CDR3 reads CASTRGDRGSNTEAFF. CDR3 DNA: TGTGCCAGCACCCGGGGGGACAGGGGATCGAACACTGAAGCTTTCTTT.

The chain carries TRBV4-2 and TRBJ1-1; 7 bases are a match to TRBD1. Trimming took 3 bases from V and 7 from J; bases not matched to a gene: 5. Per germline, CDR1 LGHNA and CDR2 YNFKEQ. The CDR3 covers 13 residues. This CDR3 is CASSQIGDSEAFF. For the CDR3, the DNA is TGTGCCAGCAGCCAGATTGGGGACAGTGAAGCTTTCTTT.

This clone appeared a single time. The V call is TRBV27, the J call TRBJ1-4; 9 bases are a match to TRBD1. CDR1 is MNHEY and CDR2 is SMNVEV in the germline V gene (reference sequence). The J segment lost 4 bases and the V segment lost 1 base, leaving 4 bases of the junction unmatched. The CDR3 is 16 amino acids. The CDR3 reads CASSLWGTGYNEKLFF. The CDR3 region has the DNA TGTGCCAGCAGTTTATGGGGGACAGGGTATAATGAAAAACTGTTTTTT.

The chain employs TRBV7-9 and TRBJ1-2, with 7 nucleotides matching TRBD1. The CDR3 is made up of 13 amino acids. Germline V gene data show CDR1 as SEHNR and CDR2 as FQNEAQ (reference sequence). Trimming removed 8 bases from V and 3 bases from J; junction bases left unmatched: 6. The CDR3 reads CASGRGQDYGYTF. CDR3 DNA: TGTGCCAGCGGACGAGGACAGGACTATGGCTACACCTTC.

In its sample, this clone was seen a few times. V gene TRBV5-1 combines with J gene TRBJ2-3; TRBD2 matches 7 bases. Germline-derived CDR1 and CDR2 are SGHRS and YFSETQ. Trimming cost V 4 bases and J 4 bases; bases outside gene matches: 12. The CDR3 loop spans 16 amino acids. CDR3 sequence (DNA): TGCGCCAGCAGCCTGCGGGACTACCTAAACCCAGATACGCAGTATTTT. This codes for CASSLRDYLNPDTQYF. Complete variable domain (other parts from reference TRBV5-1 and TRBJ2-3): KAGVTQTPRYLIKTRGQQVTLSCSPISGHRSVSWYQQTPGQGLQFLFEYFSETQRNKGNFPGRFSGRQFSNSRSEMNVSTLELGDSALYLCASSLRDYLNPDTQYFGPGTRLTVL.

The CDR3 sequence: CASSFGTGTNEKLFF. The CDR3 region has the DNA TGTGCCAGCAGCTTCGGGACAGGGACTAATGAAAAACTGTTTTTT. The chain recombines TRBV5-8 with TRBJ1-4; 9 nucleotides agree with TRBD1. Germline trimming cut 2 bases from V and 2 bases from J; bases unmatched to any gene: 1. This CDR3 is 15 amino acids long. CDR1 is SGHTS and CDR2 is YDEGEE in the germline V gene.

The CDR3 loop is CSVADKTYEQYF. The CDR3 DNA is TGCAGCGTTGCGGACAAAACCTACGAGCAGTACTTC. The V gene is TRBV29-1, the J gene TRBJ2-7; perhaps TRBD1 as D (5 bases). Germline V gene sequence: CDR1 SQVTM, CDR2 ANQGSEA. This CDR3 has 12 residues. V lost 4 bases and J lost 2, with 9 bases in between.

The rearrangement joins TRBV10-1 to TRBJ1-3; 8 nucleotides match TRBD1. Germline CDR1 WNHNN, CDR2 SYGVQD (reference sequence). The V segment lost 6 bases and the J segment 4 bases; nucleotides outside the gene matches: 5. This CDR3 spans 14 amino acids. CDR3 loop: CASSPGGFGNTIYF. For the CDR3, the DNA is TGCGCCAGCAGCCCAGGGGGCTTCGGAAACACCATATATTTT.

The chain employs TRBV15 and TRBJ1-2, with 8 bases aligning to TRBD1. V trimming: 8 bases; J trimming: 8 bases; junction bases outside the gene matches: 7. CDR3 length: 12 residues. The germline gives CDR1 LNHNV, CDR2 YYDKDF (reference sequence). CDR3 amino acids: CATLDRGWGYTF. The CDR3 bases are TGTGCCACCCTCGACAGGGGCTGGGGCTACACCTTC.

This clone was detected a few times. CDR3 region: CAISEPSGYNEQFF. The CDR3 DNA reads TGTGCCATCAGTGAGCCTAGCGGATACAATGAGCAGTTCTTC. The chain employs TRBV10-3 and TRBJ2-1, with 7 bases that match TRBD2. Looked up from germline, CDR1 is ENHRY and CDR2 is SYGVKD. Germline trimming cut 2 bases from V and 4 bases from J; bases unmatched to any gene: 2. This CDR3 is 14 amino acids long.

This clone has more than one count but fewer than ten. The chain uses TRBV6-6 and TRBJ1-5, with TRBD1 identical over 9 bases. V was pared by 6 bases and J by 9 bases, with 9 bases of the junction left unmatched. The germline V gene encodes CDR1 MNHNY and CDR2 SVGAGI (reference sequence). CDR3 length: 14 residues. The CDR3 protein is CASRSPGQGPPQHF. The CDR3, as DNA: TGTGCCAGCAGATCTCCGGGACAGGGACCGCCCCAGCATTTT.

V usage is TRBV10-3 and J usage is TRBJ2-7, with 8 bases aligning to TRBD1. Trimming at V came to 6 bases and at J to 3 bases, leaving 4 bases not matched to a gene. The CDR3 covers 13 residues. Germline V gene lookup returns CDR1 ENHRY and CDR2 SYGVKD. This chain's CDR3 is CAIRDGQGYEQYF. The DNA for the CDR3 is TGTGCCATCAGAGACGGACAGGGCTACGAGCAGTACTTC.

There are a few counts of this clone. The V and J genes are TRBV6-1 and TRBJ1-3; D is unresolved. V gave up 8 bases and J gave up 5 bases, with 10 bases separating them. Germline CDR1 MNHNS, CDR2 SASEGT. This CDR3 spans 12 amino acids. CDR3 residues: CASSVARNTIYF. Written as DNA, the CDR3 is TGTGCCAGCTCCGTTGCGAGAAACACCATATATTTT.